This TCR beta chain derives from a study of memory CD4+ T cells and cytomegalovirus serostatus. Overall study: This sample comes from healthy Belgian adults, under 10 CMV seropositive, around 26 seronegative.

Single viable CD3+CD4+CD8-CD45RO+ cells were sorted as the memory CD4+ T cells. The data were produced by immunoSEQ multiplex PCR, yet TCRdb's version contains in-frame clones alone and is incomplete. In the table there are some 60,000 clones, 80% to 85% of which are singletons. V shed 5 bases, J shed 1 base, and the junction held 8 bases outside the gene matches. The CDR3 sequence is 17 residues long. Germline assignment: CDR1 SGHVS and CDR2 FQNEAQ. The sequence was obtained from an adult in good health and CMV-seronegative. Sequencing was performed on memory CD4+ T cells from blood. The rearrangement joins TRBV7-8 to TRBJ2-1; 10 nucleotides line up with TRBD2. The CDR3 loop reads CASSLGLAVMSYNEQFF. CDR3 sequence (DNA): TGTGCCAGCAGCCTTGGACTAGCGGTGATGTCCTACAATGAGCAGTTCTTC.